This T cell receptor (beta chain) was captured by sequencing in a study of molecular identifiers for immune sequencing clone quantification. This clonotype was picked up many times. Sorted inputs of roughly 20,000 to 1,000,000 cells, with 10%, 30% or 50% RNA, yielded naive CD8 libraries. A CD8+CD4-CCR7+CD45RA+ gate was used to sort naive CD8 T cells. The ends were cut back, 5 bases at V and 5 bases at J, with 9 bases in the middle. Germline assignment: CDR1 MNHEY and CDR2 SVGAGI. The CDR3 runs to 12 residues. TCRdb redid the calling of the PCR reads with MiXCR, one entry per CDR3 protein. Of approximately 590,000 distinct CDR3 sequences in the sample, 25% are singletons; the top ten hold 0.75% to 0.8%.

The V and J genes are TRBV6-5 and TRBJ1-1, with D hard to call. Sample: naive CD8+ T cells from blood, with Jurkat cell RNA spiked in. Subset described: FACS-sorted CD8+CD4-CCR7+CD45RA+ naive T cells. The sequence derives from a human donor in good health. Some libraries in this study had Jurkat cell RNA spiked in. In DNA form, the CDR3 reads TGTGCCAGCAGTAGAGGGTTGACTGAAGCTTTCTTT. Encoded protein: CASSRGLTEAFF.